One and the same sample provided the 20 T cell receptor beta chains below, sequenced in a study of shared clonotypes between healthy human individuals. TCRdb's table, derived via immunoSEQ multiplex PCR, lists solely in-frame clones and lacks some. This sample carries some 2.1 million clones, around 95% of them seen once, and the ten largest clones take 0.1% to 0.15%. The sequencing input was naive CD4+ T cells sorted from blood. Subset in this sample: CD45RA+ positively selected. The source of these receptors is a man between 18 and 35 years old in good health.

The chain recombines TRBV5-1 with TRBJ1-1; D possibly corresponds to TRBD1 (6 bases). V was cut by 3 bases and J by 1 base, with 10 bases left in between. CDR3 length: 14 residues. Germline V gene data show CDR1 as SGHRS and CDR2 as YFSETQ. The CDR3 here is CASSYEGGNTEAFF. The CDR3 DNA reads TGCGCCAGCAGCTACGAAGGGGGGAACACTGAAGCTTTCTTT.

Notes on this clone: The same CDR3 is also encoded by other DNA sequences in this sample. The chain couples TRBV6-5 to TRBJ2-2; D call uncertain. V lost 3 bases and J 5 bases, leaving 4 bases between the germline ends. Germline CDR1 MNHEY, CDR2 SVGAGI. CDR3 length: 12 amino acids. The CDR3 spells CASSYSTGELFF. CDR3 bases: TGTGCCAGCAGTTATTCTACCGGGGAGCTGTTTTTT.

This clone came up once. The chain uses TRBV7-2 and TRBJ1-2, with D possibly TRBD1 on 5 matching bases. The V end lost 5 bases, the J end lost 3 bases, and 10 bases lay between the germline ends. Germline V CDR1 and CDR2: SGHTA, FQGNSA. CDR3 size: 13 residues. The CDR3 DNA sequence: TGTGCCAGCAGCGCCGGGACGGACTATGGCTACACCTTC. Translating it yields CASSAGTDYGYTF.

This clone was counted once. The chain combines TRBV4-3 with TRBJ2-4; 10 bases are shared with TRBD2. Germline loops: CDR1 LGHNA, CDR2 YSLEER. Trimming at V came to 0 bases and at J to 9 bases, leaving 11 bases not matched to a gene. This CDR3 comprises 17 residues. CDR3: CASSQDKLAGANGIQYF. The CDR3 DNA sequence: TGCGCCAGCAGCCAAGATAAGCTAGCGGGAGCTAATGGCATTCAGTACTTC.

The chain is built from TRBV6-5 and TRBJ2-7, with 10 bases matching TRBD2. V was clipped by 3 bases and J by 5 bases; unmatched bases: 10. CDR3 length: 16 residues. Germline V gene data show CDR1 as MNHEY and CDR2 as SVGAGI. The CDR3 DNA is TGTGCCAGCAGTTATCTAAGCGGGAGGGCCCTCGACGAGCAGTACTTC. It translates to CASSYLSGRALDEQYF.

The CDR3 DNA sequence: TGTGCCAGCAGGCCGCCGGGGGTAGCCAAAAACATTCAGTACTTC. Translating it yields CASRPPGVAKNIQYF. This chain links TRBV6-5 with TRBJ2-4, with D possibly being TRBD2 (6 bases). The ends were cut back, 6 bases at V and 0 bases at J, with 12 bases in the middle. Per the germline V gene, CDR1 is MNHEY and CDR2 is SVGAGI. The CDR3 spans 15 residues.

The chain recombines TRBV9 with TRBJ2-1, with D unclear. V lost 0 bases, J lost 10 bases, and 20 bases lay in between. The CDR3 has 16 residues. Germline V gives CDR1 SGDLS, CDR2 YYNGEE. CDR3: CASSVELATPRGEQFF. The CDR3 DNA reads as TGTGCCAGCAGCGTAGAGTTAGCAACTCCTCGTGGGGAGCAGTTCTTC.

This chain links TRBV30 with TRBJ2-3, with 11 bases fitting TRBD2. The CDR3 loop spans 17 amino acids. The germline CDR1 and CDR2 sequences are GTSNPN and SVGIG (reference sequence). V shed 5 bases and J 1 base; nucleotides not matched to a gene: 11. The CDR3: CAWSSGGSGQGTDTQYF. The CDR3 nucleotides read TGTGCCTGGTCTAGCGGGGGGTCCGGTCAGGGCACAGATACGCAGTATTTT. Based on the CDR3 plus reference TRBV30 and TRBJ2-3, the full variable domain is SQTIHQWPATLVQPVGSPLSLECTVEGTSNPNLYWYRQAAGRGLQLLFYSVGIGQISSEVPQNLSASRPQDRQFILSSKKLLLSDSGFYLCAWSSGGSGQGTDTQYFGPGTRLTVL.

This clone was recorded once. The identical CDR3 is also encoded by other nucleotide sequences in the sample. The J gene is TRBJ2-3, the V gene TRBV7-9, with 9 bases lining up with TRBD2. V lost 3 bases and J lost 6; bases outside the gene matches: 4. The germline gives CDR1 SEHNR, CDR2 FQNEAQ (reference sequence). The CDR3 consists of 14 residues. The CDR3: CASSLGLAADTQYF. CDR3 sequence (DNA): TGTGCCAGCAGCTTGGGACTAGCCGCGGATACGCAGTATTTT.

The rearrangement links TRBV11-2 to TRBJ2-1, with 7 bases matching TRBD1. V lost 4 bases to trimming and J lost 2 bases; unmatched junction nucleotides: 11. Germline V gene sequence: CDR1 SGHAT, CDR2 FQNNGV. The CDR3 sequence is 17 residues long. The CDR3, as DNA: TGTGCCAGCAGCTCTTACACCGGACAGGCGACCTACAATGAGCAGTTCTTC. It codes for CASSSYTGQATYNEQFF.

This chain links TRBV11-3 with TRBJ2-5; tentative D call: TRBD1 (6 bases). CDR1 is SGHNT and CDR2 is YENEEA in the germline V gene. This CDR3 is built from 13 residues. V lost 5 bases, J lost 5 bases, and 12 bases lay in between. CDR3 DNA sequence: TGTGCCAGCAGCCAGTGGGGGCAGGAGACCCAGTACTTC. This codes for CASSQWGQETQYF. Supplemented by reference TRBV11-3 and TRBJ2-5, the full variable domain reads EAGVVQSPRYKIIEKKQPVAFWCNPISGHNTLYWYLQNLGQGPELLIRYENEEAVDDSQLPKDRFSAERLKGVDSTLKIQPAELGDSAVYLCASSQWGQETQYFGPGTRLLVL.

CDR3 residues: CARADAGDDEAFF. Here the CDR3 DNA reads TGTGCCAGAGCGGATGCAGGGGACGATGAAGCTTTCTTT. V gene TRBV5-3 combines with J gene TRBJ1-1; perhaps TRBD1 as D (6 bases). TRBV5-3 is an ORF; its function is uncertain. V lost 7 bases, J lost 7 bases, and 17 bases lay in between. The CDR3 loop spans 13 amino acids.

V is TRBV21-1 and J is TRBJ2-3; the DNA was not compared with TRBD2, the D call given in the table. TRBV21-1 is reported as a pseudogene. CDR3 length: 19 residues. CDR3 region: CASSSSGTSGGGSTDTQYF. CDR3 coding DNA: TGTGCCAGCAGCTCGTCCGGGACTAGCGGGGGCGGGAGCACAGATACGCAGTATTTT.

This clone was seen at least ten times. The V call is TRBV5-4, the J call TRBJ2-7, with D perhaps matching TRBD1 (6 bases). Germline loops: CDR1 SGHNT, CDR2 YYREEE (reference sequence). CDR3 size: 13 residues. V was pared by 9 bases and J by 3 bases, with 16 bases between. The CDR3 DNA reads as TGTGCCACCTCGACAGGTGGGGACTACGAGCAGTACTTC. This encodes CATSTGGDYEQYF. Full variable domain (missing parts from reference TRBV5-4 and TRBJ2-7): ETGVTQSPTHLIKTRGQQVTLRCSSQSGHNTVSWYQQALGQGPQFIFQYYREEENGRGNFPPRFSGLQFPNYSSELNVNALELDDSALYLCATSTGGDYEQYFGPGTRLTVT.

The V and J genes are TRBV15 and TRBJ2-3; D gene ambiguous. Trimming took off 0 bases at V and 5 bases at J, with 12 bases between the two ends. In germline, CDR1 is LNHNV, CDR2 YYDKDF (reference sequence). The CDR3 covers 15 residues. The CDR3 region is CATSRDRHPGDTQYF. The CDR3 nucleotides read TGTGCCACCAGCAGAGATCGTCACCCCGGAGATACGCAGTATTTT.

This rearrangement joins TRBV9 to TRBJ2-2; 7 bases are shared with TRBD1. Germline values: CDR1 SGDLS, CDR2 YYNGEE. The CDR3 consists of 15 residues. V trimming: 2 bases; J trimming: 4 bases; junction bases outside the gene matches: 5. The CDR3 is CASSVVTGPTGELFF. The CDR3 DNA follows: TGTGCCAGCAGCGTTGTGACAGGGCCCACCGGGGAGCTGTTTTTT. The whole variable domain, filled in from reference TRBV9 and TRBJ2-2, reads DSGVTQTPKHLITATGQRVTLRCSPRSGDLSVYWYQQSLDQGLQFLIQYYNGEERAKGNILERFSAQQFPDLHSELNLSSLELGDSALYFCASSVVTGPTGELFFGEGSRLTVL.

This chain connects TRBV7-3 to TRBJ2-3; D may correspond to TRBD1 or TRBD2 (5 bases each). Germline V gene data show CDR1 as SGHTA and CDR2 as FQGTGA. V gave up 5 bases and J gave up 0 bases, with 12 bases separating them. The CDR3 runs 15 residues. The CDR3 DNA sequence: TGTGCCAGCAGCCCCCAGGGAGTTAGCACAGATACGCAGTATTTT. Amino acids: CASSPQGVSTDTQYF. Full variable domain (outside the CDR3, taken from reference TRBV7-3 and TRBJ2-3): GAGVSQTPSNKVTEKGKYVELRCDPISGHTALYWYRQSLGQGPEFLIYFQGTGAADDSGLPNDRFFAVRPEGSVSTLKIQRTERGDSAVYLCASSPQGVSTDTQYFGPGTRLTVL.

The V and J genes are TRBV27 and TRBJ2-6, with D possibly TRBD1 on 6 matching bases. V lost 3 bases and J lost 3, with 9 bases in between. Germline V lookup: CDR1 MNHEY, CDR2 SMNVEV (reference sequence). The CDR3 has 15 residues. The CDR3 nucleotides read TGTGCCAGCAGTTTTGGGGGCGTTGGGGCCAACGTCCTGACTTTC. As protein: CASSFGGVGANVLTF.

CDR3 protein: CAINSGSAEQYF. DNA for the CDR3: TGTGCCATCAACTCGGGGTCCGCCGAGCAGTACTTC. The chain links TRBV10-3 to TRBJ2-7; D might be TRBD2 (5 bases). CDR3 length: 12 residues. CDR1 is ENHRY and CDR2 is SYGVKD in the germline V gene. Trimming stripped 7 bases from V and 6 bases from J, with 13 bases between.

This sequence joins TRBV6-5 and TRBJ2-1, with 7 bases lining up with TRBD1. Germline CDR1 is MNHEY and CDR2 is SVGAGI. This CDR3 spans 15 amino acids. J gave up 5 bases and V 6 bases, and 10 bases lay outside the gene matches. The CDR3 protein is CASRAEGGPDNEQFF. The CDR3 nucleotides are TGTGCCAGCAGGGCCGAAGGGGGCCCGGACAATGAGCAGTTCTTC.